This T cell receptor (beta chain) stems from a study of blood T cell repertoires in COVID-19. Study context: Sources were T cells, B-cell-depleted T cells, or PBMCs; the material itself was cDNA or gDNA.

Profiling relied on immunoSEQ multiplex PCR, and the TCRdb table lists in-frame clones only, not all of them. Of 220,000 or so clones in the sample, less than 85% are singletons; the top ten hold 5.5%. Germline CDR1 is SGHTA and CDR2 is FQGNSA. There are 15 residues in the CDR3. V lost 9 bases and J lost 8; bases outside the gene matches: 16. The V call is TRBV7-2, the J call TRBJ2-1; 7 bases are a match to TRBD2. The TCR sequence derives from a woman aged 70 to 79 with acute or convalescent COVID-19. The sequenced material came from peripheral blood. The CDR3 sequence is CASFLGEGPSYEQFF. CDR3 in DNA: TGTGCCAGTTTTCTGGGGGAGGGCCCTAGCTATGAGCAGTTCTTC.